Detailed here is one T cell receptor beta chain. This clone was counted once. The antigen it recognizes is unknown. No clone much larger than this one lies a single base away; base qualities are absent. The source of the sample is a study of blood T cell repertoires in COVID-19 (dated by TCRdb to 2019 to 2021). Looking at the study overall: The collaborator samples originated in the United States, Italy and Spain and spanned the acute and convalescent phases of COVID-19. The prospective study material was composed of cDNA or gDNA derived from T cells, B-cell-depleted T cells, or PBMCs. Deeply sampled blood TCRbeta repertoires from subjects exposed to, actively infected with, or recovered from COVID-19 were included in the dataset. The repertoires were released in a freely available public database meant as a resource for research on the immune response to SARS-CoV-2. The samples were drawn from the first 160 participants of the ongoing ImmuneRACE study and from 1,254 subjects provided by 6 global collaborators. Nearly every sample came with metadata listing a de-identified subject ID, COVID-19 status, age in years and sex. Where available, HLA class I and class II types were taken from metadata supplied by the sample provider and were not determined by assay-based typing.

Paper-wide results and their limitations: The quantity of clinical and demographic metadata differed by source and by participant and was supplied without curation.

Collaborating institutions collected whole blood in K2EDTA tubes following their own protocols. Collaborator samples were shipped for TCRbeta analysis as frozen whole blood, isolated PBMCs, or DNA extracted from either sample type. The cysteine opens and the phenylalanine closes a CDR3 of 12 amino acids. Just the 36-base CDR3 DNA is kept, in frame starting at base 1. For CDR1 and CDR2, the germline V gene lists SGHVS and FQNEAQ. The trim is 2 bases for V and 2 bases for J, with a gap of 4 bases between the germline ends. The immunoSEQ Assay, a bias-controlled multiplex PCR, was used to amplify TCRbeta CDR3 regions from genomic DNA. Regarding the original processing steps: Within the assay, amplification of reference gene primers was used to estimate how many nucleated cells each sample contained. To quantify the absolute abundance of each unique TCRbeta CDR3 rearrangement, sequence reads were collapsed and filtered. Productive Simpson clonality was computed per sample as the square root of Simpson's diversity index over productive rearrangements. In TCRdb, the immuneACCESS table is reduced to in-frame sequences with V and J assigned. These tables do not hold every clone; where another copy was compared, an unresolved V gene accounts for under half, and the others remain unexplained. For V, J and clone size, that table is used; D and trimming come from the DNA. This sample holds more than 10,000 clones; about 88% were observed only once. The ten top clones hold less than 3.5% of the sample.

Input material: peripheral blood. In this chain, TRBV7-8 is recombined with TRBJ2-7; no D gene is confidently identified. This sequence was found in a human donor in a cohort sampled during active COVID-19. Here the CDR3 is given as CASSLLAYEQYF. The DNA sequence is given as TGTGCCAGCAGCTTACTAGCCTACGAGCAGTACTTC. The entire variable domain, with the stretches around the CDR3 drawn from the reference TRBV7-8 and TRBJ2-7 proteins, is GAGVSQSPRYKVAKRGQDVALRCDPISGHVSLFWYQQALGQGPEFLTYFQNEAQLDKSGLPSDRFFAERPEGSVSTLKIQRTQQEDSAVYLCASSLLAYEQYFGPGTRLTVT.